Following are 14 T cell receptor beta chains from one sample sequenced in a study of blood T cell repertoires in COVID-19. Assay: immunoSEQ multiplex PCR; the TCRdb copy retains only in-frame clones and omits some. Of around 250,000 clones listed, around nine tenths are singletons. Sequenced: PBMCs or T cells enriched from blood (not recorded which). The receptor set was obtained from a woman aged 45-59 years who had recovered from COVID-19.

This clone was seen only once. The chain couples TRBV5-1 to TRBJ2-7, with TRBD1 matching over 10 bases. The germline V gene has CDR1 SGHRS and CDR2 YFSETQ. This CDR3 has 16 amino acids. The V and J ends lost 4 bases and 2 bases, in that order; junction bases with no gene match: 9. This CDR3 reads CASSPNVGTGAYEQYF. CDR3 coding DNA: TGCGCCAGCAGCCCTAACGTCGGGACAGGGGCCTACGAGCAGTACTTC.

The chain employs TRBV28 and TRBJ1-5, with D perhaps matching TRBD1 (5 bases). This CDR3 has 14 residues. Trimming took 8 bases from V and 4 from J, leaving 15 bases between them. Germline V gene sequence: CDR1 MDHEN, CDR2 SYDVKM. Here the CDR3 DNA reads TGTGCCAGCCACGGAGGGGCCTTGAATCAGCCCCAGCATTTT. It encodes CASHGGALNQPQHF.

This CDR3 reads CASSYRRVNTEAFF. The CDR3 DNA sequence: TGTGCCAGCAGTTACAGACGGGTGAACACTGAAGCTTTCTTT. V and J are TRBV6-5 and TRBJ1-1; D is unclear. CDR1 and CDR2 from the germline V gene are MNHEY and SVGAGI. This CDR3 contains 14 residues. V gave up 2 bases and J gave up 0 bases, with 7 bases separating them.

V and J are TRBV7-3 and TRBJ1-2; TRBD1 aligns across 10 bases. The CDR3 runs to 13 residues. Trimming removed 5 bases from V and 6 bases from J; junction bases left unmatched: 3. Germline CDR1 SGHTA, CDR2 FQGTGA. DNA for the CDR3: TGTGCCAGCAGCCTGGACAGGGGGGATGGCTACACCTTC. It codes for CASSLDRGDGYTF.

The V call is TRBV7-6, the J call TRBJ2-1; TRBD1 aligns across 7 bases. This CDR3 contains 16 residues. The germline V gene encodes CDR1 SGHVS and CDR2 FNYEAQ. J was trimmed by 4 bases and V by 5 bases; bases with no gene match: 11. For the CDR3, the DNA is TGTGCCAGCAGCCCCCGACAGGGATTAGGGTACAATGAGCAGTTCTTC. Its protein is CASSPRQGLGYNEQFF.

The V gene is TRBV2, the J gene TRBJ1-5, with 7 bases aligning to TRBD1. The CDR3 runs 14 residues. Germline V lookup: CDR1 SNHLY, CDR2 FYNNEI. V shed 4 bases and J 6 bases; nucleotides not matched to a gene: 6. DNA for the CDR3: TGTGCCAGCAGTGGACAGGGACAGCGTCAGCCCCAGCATTTT. Translating gives CASSGQGQRQPQHF.

This chain connects TRBV11-2 to TRBJ2-3; 8 bases match TRBD2. Germline loops: CDR1 SGHAT, CDR2 FQNNGV. After removal of 3 bases from V and 1 base from J, the junction contained 12 bases not matched to a gene. The CDR3 consists of 18 residues. In DNA, the CDR3 is TGTGCCAGCAGCTTTTTCCTTGGCCTAGCGGGCGGCACAGATACGCAGTATTTT. This translates into CASSFFLGLAGGTDTQYF.

The rearrangement links TRBV28 to TRBJ2-1; 8 bases agree with TRBD1. Trimming cost V 2 bases and J 2 bases; bases outside gene matches: 11. This CDR3 has 18 amino acids. Germline values: CDR1 MDHEN, CDR2 SYDVKM. CDR3 residues: CASSLLTLTGDTYNEQFF. CDR3 coding DNA: TGTGCCAGCAGTTTACTAACGTTGACAGGGGATACCTACAATGAGCAGTTCTTC.

The rearrangement links TRBV11-1 to TRBJ2-1, with D maybe TRBD2 (6 bases). CDR1 SGHAT and CDR2 FQDESV come from the germline V gene (reference sequence). The CDR3 is 14 residues long. V was shortened by 3 bases and J by 6 bases, with 12 bases between the two germline ends. The CDR3 sequence: CASSFWSGPNEQFF. The CDR3 coding sequence is TGTGCCAGCAGCTTCTGGAGCGGGCCCAATGAGCAGTTCTTC.

This chain joins TRBV7-3 and TRBJ2-7; TRBD1 aligns across 12 bases. The CDR3 sequence is 14 residues long. The V segment lost 5 bases and the J segment 4 bases; nucleotides outside the gene matches: 3. Germline V gene data show CDR1 as SGHTA and CDR2 as FQGTGA. Written as DNA, the CDR3 is TGTGCCAGCAGCCTGGGACAGGGGGCATACGAGCAGTACTTC. Its protein is CASSLGQGAYEQYF.

The table lists this clone with a count of one. The V gene is TRBV28, the J gene TRBJ1-3; D is undetermined. Germline values: CDR1 MDHEN, CDR2 SYDVKM. CDR3 length equals 13 residues. The V end was cut by 8 bases, the J end by 4 bases, with 12 bases between. The CDR3: CASGQIVGNTIYF. CDR3 DNA sequence: TGTGCCAGCGGCCAGATCGTAGGAAACACCATATATTTT.

The chain has TRBV6-5 and TRBJ2-7; 8 nucleotides align to TRBD2. In germline, CDR1 is MNHEY, CDR2 SVGAGI. The CDR3 consists of 12 residues. The J segment lost 4 bases and the V segment lost 7 bases, leaving 3 bases of the junction unmatched. The CDR3, as DNA: TGTGCCAGCATTAGCGGGACGTACGAGCAGTACTTC. The encoded protein is CASISGTYEQYF.

The rearrangement uses TRBV2 and TRBJ1-2, with 7 bases matching TRBD1. Germline V gene sequence: CDR1 SNHLY, CDR2 FYNNEI. The ends lost 7 bases at V and 9 bases at J; junction bases unmatched: 11. There are 13 residues in the CDR3. This chain's CDR3 is CASNIEGGERYTF. As DNA, the CDR3 is TGTGCCAGCAATATTGAAGGGGGCGAACGCTACACCTTC.

V usage is TRBV29-1 and J usage is TRBJ2-1; 7 bases map to TRBD2. Germline CDR1 reads SQVTM; CDR2 reads ANQGSEA. V gave up 7 bases and J gave up 2 bases; unmatched junction bases: 11. The CDR3 extends over 15 amino acids. CDR3 protein: CSASQLALTYNEQFF. For the CDR3, the DNA is TGCAGCGCTAGCCAACTAGCGCTGACCTACAATGAGCAGTTCTTC.